This TCR beta chain was identified during a study of T cells in Graves' hyperthyroidism and ophthalmopathy. TCR beta CDR3 region amplification was performed from RNA transcripts. First-round RT-PCR of the TCR CDR3 relied on the HTBI primer set. TCRdb passed the multiplex PCR reads through MiXCR, listing each CDR3 protein once. Of just over 550,000 distinct CDR3 sequences listed, about half are singletons. CDR3 length: 13 amino acids. CDR1 is DFQATT and CDR2 is SNEGSKA in the germline V gene (reference sequence). The trim removed 2 bases at V and 6 bases at J, leaving 5 bases unmatched. Sequenced: peripheral blood or thyroid tissue (not recorded which). The receptor was derived from a woman aged 18-30 years with Graves' hyperthyroidism. The chain combines TRBV20-1 with TRBJ1-2, with TRBD1 matching over 8 bases. The CDR3 region is CSARRSGGNGYTF. The CDR3 coding sequence is TGCAGTGCTAGACGTTCAGGGGGCAATGGCTACACCTTC.